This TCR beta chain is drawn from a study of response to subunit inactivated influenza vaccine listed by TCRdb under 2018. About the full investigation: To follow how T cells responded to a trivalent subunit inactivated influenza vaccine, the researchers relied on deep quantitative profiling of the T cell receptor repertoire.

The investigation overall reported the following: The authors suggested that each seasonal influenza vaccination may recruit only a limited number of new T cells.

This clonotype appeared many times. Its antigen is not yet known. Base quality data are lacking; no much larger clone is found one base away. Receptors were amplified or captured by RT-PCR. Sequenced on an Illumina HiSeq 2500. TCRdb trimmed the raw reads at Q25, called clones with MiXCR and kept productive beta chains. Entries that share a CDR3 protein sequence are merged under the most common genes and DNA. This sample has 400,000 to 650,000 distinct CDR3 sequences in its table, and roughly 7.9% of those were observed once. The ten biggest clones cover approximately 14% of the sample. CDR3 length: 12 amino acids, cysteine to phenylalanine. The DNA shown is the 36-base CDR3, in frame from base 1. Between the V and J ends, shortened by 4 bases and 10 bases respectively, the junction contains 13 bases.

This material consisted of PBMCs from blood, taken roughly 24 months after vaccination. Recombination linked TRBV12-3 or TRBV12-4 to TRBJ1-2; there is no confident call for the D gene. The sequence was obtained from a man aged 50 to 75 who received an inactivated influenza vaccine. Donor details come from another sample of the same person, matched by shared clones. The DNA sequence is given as TGTGCCAGCAGTTCCGGGCCCATGATCTACACCTTC. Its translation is CASSSGPMIYTF.